These 15 T cell receptor beta chains were all obtained from the same sample, sequenced in a study of CD8 T cells in Susac syndrome. The RNA input was roughly 0.45 to 1 ug, and it was reverse transcribed with random hexamers. TCRdb reprocessed the immunoSEQ multiplex PCR reads via MiXCR and lists one record per CDR3 protein. The repertoire has about 190,000 distinct CDR3 sequences, around 95% of them found once; the top ten carry approximately 0.094%. Sequencing used CD4+ T cells from PBMCs. Every receptor here comes from a human donor in good health.

V and J are TRBV28 and TRBJ2-5, with TRBD2 matching over 11 bases. There are 17 residues in the CDR3. V lost 6 bases and J lost 5; bases outside the gene matches: 14. Germline assignment: CDR1 MDHEN and CDR2 SYDVKM. CDR3 nucleotides: TGTGCCAGCAGACTTAACCCAAGACTAGCGGGGTGGGAGACCCAGTACTTC. Amino acid sequence: CASRLNPRLAGWETQYF.

The genes are TRBV18 and TRBJ2-2, with a weak D call TRBD2 (6 bases). V lost 3 bases and J 1 base, leaving 12 bases between the germline ends. Germline CDR1 and CDR2: KGHSH and LQKENI. The CDR3 has 16 residues. The chain's CDR3 is CASSPGGTVNTGELFF. The CDR3 bases are TGTGCCAGCTCACCCGGCGGGACGGTGAACACCGGGGAGCTGTTTTTT.

This rearrangement joins TRBV18 to TRBJ2-7; D gene ambiguous. V gave up 2 bases and J gave up 5 bases, with 13 bases separating them. Germline values: CDR1 KGHSH, CDR2 LQKENI. This CDR3 has 14 residues. The CDR3 is CASSPSIQSHEQYF. As DNA, the CDR3 is TGTGCCAGCTCACCAAGTATACAGAGCCACGAGCAGTACTTC.

The V and J genes are TRBV5-1 and TRBJ2-7, with D unresolved. Trimming removed 0 bases at V and 6 bases at J, with 10 bases between. The CDR3 contains 13 residues. CDR1 and CDR2 (germline): SGHRS, YFSETQ. The CDR3 loop reads CASSLEPYAEQYV. In DNA form, the CDR3 reads TGCGCCAGCAGCTTGGAGCCGTATGCCGAGCAGTACGTC.

The DNA of the CDR3 is TGCAGTGCCCAAACTTACGAAGGGTTCGGGGAGCTGTTTTTT. This codes for CSAQTYEGFGELFF. V gene TRBV20-1 combines with J gene TRBJ2-2; no definite D call. The CDR3 is 14 amino acids. Trimming cost V 6 bases and J 7 bases, with 18 bases left between them. Per germline, CDR1 DFQATT and CDR2 SNEGSKA (reference sequence).

V usage is TRBV29-1 and J usage is TRBJ2-1, with D tentatively TRBD1 or TRBD2 (5 bases each). Looked up from germline, CDR1 is SQVTM and CDR2 is ANQGSEA. The V gene lost 5 bases and the J gene lost 7 bases, with 12 bases spanning the gap. The CDR3 spans 12 residues. CDR3 DNA: TGCAGCGTTTCAGGGTGGAGGAATGAGCAGTTCTTC. Amino acid sequence: CSVSGWRNEQFF.

The V call is TRBV5-1, the J call TRBJ2-5; possibly TRBD2 for D (5 bases). The germline CDR1 and CDR2 sequences are SGHRS and YFSETQ. Trimming took 4 bases from V and 3 from J, leaving 10 bases between them. The CDR3 has 13 residues. Written as DNA, the CDR3 is TGCGCCAGCAGCAAAGGACTGGAAGAGACCCAGTACTTC. Protein sequence: CASSKGLEETQYF.

The chain uses TRBV20-1 and TRBJ2-1; TRBD2 agrees at 12 bases. Germline CDR1 reads DFQATT; CDR2 reads SNEGSKA (reference sequence). Unmatched junction bases numbered 8, after V lost 7 bases and J lost 10 bases. This CDR3 is built from 13 residues. CDR3 loop: CSGEASGRGEQFF. In DNA, the CDR3 is TGCAGTGGAGAGGCTAGCGGGAGGGGCGAGCAGTTCTTC.

The chain is built from TRBV12-3 or TRBV12-4 and TRBJ2-7; D remains unclear. V dropped 4 bases and J dropped 2 bases, with 12 bases sitting between them. This CDR3 region has 14 residues. CDR3: CASSSTRVPYEQYF. Written as DNA, the CDR3 is TGTGCCAGCAGTTCGACCCGCGTACCCTACGAGCAGTACTTC.

V gene TRBV3-1 combines with J gene TRBJ1-1; no clear D gene. V shed 1 base and J shed 10 bases, with 10 bases lying between them. Germline V gives CDR1 LGHDT, CDR2 YNNKEL (reference sequence). The CDR3 has 12 amino acids. For the CDR3, the DNA is TGTGCCAGCAGCCAAGTGAATGGCGGAGCTTTCTTT. Translation gives CASSQVNGGAFF.

This rearrangement joins TRBV4-1 to TRBJ2-3, with D uncertain. Germline V gene sequence: CDR1 MGHRA, CDR2 YSYEKL. This CDR3 has 11 amino acids. Trimming removed 6 bases at V and 8 bases at J, with 9 bases between. In DNA, the CDR3 is TGCGCCAGCAGAGCAGAGGCTACGCAGTATTTT. It encodes CASRAEATQYF.

This rearrangement joins TRBV7-2 to TRBJ1-1; TRBD1 matches at 9 bases. With 9 bases clipped from V and 6 bases from J, the junction kept 11 bases outside the gene matches. The CDR3 covers 14 residues. Germline V gives CDR1 SGHTA, CDR2 FQGNSA. For the CDR3, the DNA is TGTGCCAGTGGACAGGGGAATTCTAGGGCTGAAGCTTTCTTT. It codes for CASGQGNSRAEAFF.

The J gene is TRBJ2-5, the V gene TRBV7-2; the match to TRBD1 covers 7 bases. V gave up 7 bases and J gave up 5 bases; unmatched junction bases: 10. Germline loops: CDR1 SGHTA, CDR2 FQGNSA. The CDR3 totals 14 residues. CDR3 amino acids: CASNLQGISETQYF. CDR3 nucleotides: TGTGCCAGCAATCTACAGGGGATTTCGGAGACCCAGTACTTC.

The CDR3 nucleotides read TGTGCCAGCAGCCAAGATCAGGTTACCGGGGAGCTGTTTTTT. The encoded protein is CASSQDQVTGELFF. V gene TRBV3-1 combines with J gene TRBJ2-2; D uncertain. CDR1 is LGHDT and CDR2 is YNNKEL in the germline V gene (reference sequence). The CDR3 is 14 residues long. The V end was cut by 0 bases, the J end by 5 bases, with 7 bases between.

This sequence joins TRBV9 and TRBJ2-1; TRBD2 matches at 15 bases. Germline V gene data show CDR1 as SGDLS and CDR2 as YYNGEE. V lost 3 bases and J lost 4; bases outside the gene matches: 2. The length of the CDR3 is 16 residues. CDR3 amino acids: CASSAGTSGRYNEQFF. The CDR3 nucleotides read TGTGCCAGCAGCGCCGGGACTAGCGGGAGGTACAATGAGCAGTTCTTC.